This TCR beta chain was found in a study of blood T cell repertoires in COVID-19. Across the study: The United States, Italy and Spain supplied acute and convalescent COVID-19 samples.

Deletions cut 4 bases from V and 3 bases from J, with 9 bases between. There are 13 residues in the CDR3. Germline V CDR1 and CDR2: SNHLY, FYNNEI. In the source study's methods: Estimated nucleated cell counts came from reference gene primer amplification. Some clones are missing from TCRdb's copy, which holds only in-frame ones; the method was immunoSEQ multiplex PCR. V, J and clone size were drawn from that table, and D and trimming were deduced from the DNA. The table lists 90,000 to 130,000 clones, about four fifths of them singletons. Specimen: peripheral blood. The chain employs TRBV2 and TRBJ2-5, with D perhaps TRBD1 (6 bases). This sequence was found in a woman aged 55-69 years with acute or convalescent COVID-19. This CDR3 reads CASSVAGEETQYF. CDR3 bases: TGTGCCAGCAGTGTAGCAGGGGAAGAGACCCAGTACTTC.